This entry is about one T cell receptor (beta chain). Repertoires were generated with immunoSEQ multiplex PCR, while TCRdb's copy carries only in-frame clones and drops some. Seen here are roughly 290,000 clones, approximately 85% observed once, and the top ten hold more than 2%. These data originate in a study of blood T cell repertoires in COVID-19. Study at large: Samples taken during acute and convalescent COVID-19 were collected in the United States, Italy and Spain.

Assignments of participants to cohorts depended upon their own reported clinical history. CDR1 is MNHEY, CDR2 SVGAGI, per germline. Trimming left V 7 bases short and J 7 bases short, with 19 bases between. This CDR3 contains 14 residues. The sequence came from a man aged 30 to 39 who had recovered from COVID-19. The chain links TRBV6-5 to TRBJ1-1; D remains unclear. The material sequenced was PBMCs or T cells enriched from blood (not recorded which). The CDR3 is CASTSSVHSGEAFF. The CDR3 DNA reads TGTGCCAGCACCTCATCGGTTCATAGCGGTGAAGCTTTCTTT.